Presented here are 10 T cell receptor beta chains from one specimen sequenced in a study of blood T cells in healthy people across ages. A second PCR of 7 to 11 cycles used a sample-barcoded 5' primer and a J-beta primer mix. A single record per CDR3 protein comes from TCRdb applying MiXCR to the 5' RACE reads. Of roughly 1,300,000 distinct CDR3 sequences in the sample, around 59% were seen once. Sequenced material: blood. Source of these receptors: a man between 18 and 29 years old in good health.

The rearrangement joins TRBV4-1 to TRBJ2-2; D is unclear. The V and J ends lost 1 base and 5 bases respectively, with 11 bases between them. The CDR3 contains 15 residues. Germline lookup yields CDR1 MGHRA and CDR2 YSYEKL. The CDR3 here is CASSQGDLETGELFF. DNA for the CDR3: TGCGCCAGCAGCCAAGGTGACCTTGAGACCGGGGAGCTGTTTTTT.

V and J are TRBV6-5 and TRBJ1-1; TRBD1 agrees at 8 bases. CDR3 length: 13 residues. The germline V gene has CDR1 MNHEY and CDR2 SVGAGI. J lost 6 bases, V lost 5 bases, and 5 bases had no gene match. The CDR3: CASSHQGAAEAFF. The DNA for the CDR3 is TGTGCCAGCAGTCATCAGGGGGCGGCTGAAGCTTTCTTT.

V usage is TRBV20-1 and J usage is TRBJ2-7; a possible D gene is TRBD1 (5 bases). The CDR3 has 14 amino acids. Germline CDR1 is DFQATT and CDR2 is SNEGSKA (reference sequence). V lost 0 bases to trimming and J lost 6 bases, with 15 bases between them. The CDR3 reads CSARDEKGRSEQYF. CDR3 sequence (DNA): TGCAGTGCTAGAGATGAGAAGGGGCGCAGCGAGCAGTACTTC.

This rearrangement joins TRBV5-1 to TRBJ1-1; no firm D call. The germline V and J ends were trimmed by 0 bases and 7 bases, with 13 bases remaining between them. CDR3 length: 14 residues. Germline V gene lookup returns CDR1 SGHRS and CDR2 YFSETQ. CDR3: CASSLGLGRSEAFF. In DNA form, the CDR3 reads TGCGCCAGCAGCTTGGGACTGGGGAGAAGTGAAGCTTTCTTT.

At least ten counts were recorded for this clonotype. V and J are TRBV6-5 and TRBJ2-5; D is perhaps TRBD1 (6 bases). Trimming pared 6 bases from V and 2 bases from J, leaving 13 bases between. Germline V lookup: CDR1 MNHEY, CDR2 SVGAGI. The CDR3 runs to 14 residues. CDR3 nucleotides: TGTGCCAGCAGCCCGGACAGACCGCAAGAGACCCAGTACTTC. As protein: CASSPDRPQETQYF.

The chain links TRBV29-1 to TRBJ2-2; no clear D. The CDR3 is 11 residues long. V shed 5 bases and J shed 7 bases, with 8 bases lying between them. Germline V gene sequence: CDR1 SQVTM, CDR2 ANQGSEA. CDR3 nucleotides: TGCAGCGTTCTTATCTTCGGGGAGCTGTTTTTT. This encodes CSVLIFGELFF.

In its sample, this clonotype was seen a few times. V gene TRBV20-1 combines with J gene TRBJ1-2; D is uncertain. CDR1 and CDR2 (germline): DFQATT, SNEGSKA (reference sequence). The CDR3 sequence is 12 residues long. Trimming stripped 3 bases from V and 3 bases from J, with 8 bases between. The CDR3 DNA reads TGCAGTGCTAGGCGGGGAGACTATGGCTACACCTTC. Translation: CSARRGDYGYTF.

This chain connects TRBV12-3 or TRBV12-4 to TRBJ2-7; 9 bases fit TRBD2. V was pared by 5 bases and J by 6 bases, with 8 bases of the junction left unmatched. The CDR3 sequence is 14 residues long. CDR3 sequence reads: CASSQASGAGEQYF. CDR3 DNA: TGTGCCAGCAGTCAAGCTAGCGGGGCCGGCGAGCAGTACTTC.

This clonotype was seen more than once but under ten times. CDR3 sequence: CSVGPSGQETQYF. As DNA, the CDR3 is TGCAGCGTGGGGCCTAGCGGGCAAGAGACCCAGTACTTC. The rearrangement uses TRBV29-1 and TRBJ2-5, with TRBD2 matching 8 bases. The V gene's germline CDR1 is SQVTM and CDR2 ANQGSEA. After removal of 6 bases from V and 2 bases from J, the junction contained 5 bases not matched to a gene. The CDR3 has 13 residues.

The V call is TRBV20-1, the J call TRBJ2-1; TRBD2 matches 12 bases. The CDR3 length is 15 residues. Germline V lookup: CDR1 DFQATT, CDR2 SNEGSKA (reference sequence). Unmatched junction bases numbered 3, after V lost 0 bases and J lost 6 bases. Here the CDR3 DNA reads TGCAGTGCTAGAGATAGGACTAGCGGGATCAATGAGCAGTTCTTC. This gives the protein CSARDRTSGINEQFF.